The sequence of this TCR beta chain was determined in a study of technical replicates of blood from a handful of donors. Germline V lookup: CDR1 MGHDK, CDR2 SYGVNS. CDR3 length: 15 residues. The germline V and J ends were trimmed by 4 bases and 0 bases, with 10 bases remaining between them. Clones were sequenced by immunoSEQ multiplex PCR, and TCRdb holds only the in-frame ones, with some missing. The sample carries 45,000 to 65,000 clones, about 95% recorded once. J is TRBJ2-4 and V is TRBV25-1, with D unclear. The sample consisted of PBMCs. This clonotype was sampled from a human donor in good health. Some clones in this sample may be carry-over from other donors' samples. Here the CDR3 reads CASSVASPAKNIQYF. Written as DNA, the CDR3 is TGTGCCAGCAGTGTGGCCTCTCCAGCCAAAAACATTCAGTACTTC.